This TCR beta chain stems from a study of identical twins. Study findings and constraints: It was cross-sectional statistical analysis, not following the same donors, that the conclusions relied on. Invariant T cells like MAIT and iNKT could partly confound the zero-insertion analyses. Insertions ran lower in abundant cord blood beta clonotypes, though not in memory repertoires.

V was cut by 2 bases and J by 5 bases, with 12 bases left in between. The CDR3 contains 13 residues. The germline gives CDR1 SQVTM, CDR2 ANQGSEA. This clonotype was detected only a few times. Its antigen is as yet unknown. TCRdb itself ran the 5' RACE reads through MiXCR, one entry per CDR3 protein. The sample comprises 200,000 to 300,000 distinct CDR3 sequences, about an eighth of which are singletons, and approximately 4% rests with the top ten. These same records also appear under a second study, on yellow fever vaccine responses in identical twins. As that report states: The authors reported partly convergent, partly personalized vaccine responses in identical twins.

The chain joins TRBV29-1 to TRBJ2-5; D tentatively reads TRBD1 or TRBD2 (6 bases each). Sequenced material: memory (CD45RO+) T cells sorted from blood. The sequence derives from a woman aged 18-29 years in good health. The CDR3 reads CSVEHGGQETQYF. CDR3 coding DNA: TGCAGCGTTGAACATGGGGGGCAGGAGACCCAGTACTTC.